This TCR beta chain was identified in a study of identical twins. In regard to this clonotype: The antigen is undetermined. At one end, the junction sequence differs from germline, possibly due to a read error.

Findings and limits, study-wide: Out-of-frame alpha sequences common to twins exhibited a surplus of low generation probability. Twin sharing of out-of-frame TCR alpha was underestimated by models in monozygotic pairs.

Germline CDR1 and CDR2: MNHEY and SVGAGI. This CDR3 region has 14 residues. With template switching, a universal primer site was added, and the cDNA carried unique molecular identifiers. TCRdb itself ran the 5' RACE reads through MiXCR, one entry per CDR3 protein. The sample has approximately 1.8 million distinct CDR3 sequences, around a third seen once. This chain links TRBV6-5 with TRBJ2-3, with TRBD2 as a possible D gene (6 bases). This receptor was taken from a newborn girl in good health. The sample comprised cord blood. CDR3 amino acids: CASSYTGVADTRYF. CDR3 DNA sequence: TGTGCCAGCAGTTATACGGGAGTGGCAGATACGCGGTATTTT.